This T cell receptor beta chain was identified during a study of cytomegalovirus exposure and HLA in healthy donors. CDR3 length: 15 residues. Deletions cut 0 bases from V and 6 bases from J, with 12 bases between. The V gene's germline CDR1 is SGHNT and CDR2 YYREEE (reference sequence). PCR involved 60 Vbeta and 13 Jbeta primers. Measured with immunoSEQ multiplex PCR; TCRdb has only the in-frame clones, and not every one. The sample has around 100,000 clones; about four fifths are singletons. The sample consisted of PBMCs. This chain joins TRBV5-4 and TRBJ1-4; D not resolved. The sequence derives from a young woman in good health and CMV-seropositive. The CDR3 region is CASSLGGQNDEKLFF. CDR3 DNA sequence: TGTGCCAGCAGCTTGGGAGGGCAGAATGATGAAAAACTGTTTTTT.